Following are 21 T cell receptor beta chains from one sample sequenced in a study of T cell responses to AZD1222 COVID-19 vaccine. Assay used: immunoSEQ multiplex PCR; TCRdb lists only in-frame clones, some missing. The sample records about 150,000 clones, roughly nine tenths being singletons. The sequenced sample was peripheral blood, obtained on day 0 of AZD1222 vaccination. Every receptor here comes from an adult in good health.

V usage is TRBV30 and J usage is TRBJ2-7; 7 nucleotides agree with TRBD1. The CDR3 runs to 15 residues. The germline CDR1 and CDR2 sequences are GTSNPN and SVGIG (reference sequence). V dropped 0 bases and J dropped 0; count of bases not matched to a gene: 5. The CDR3 sequence is CAWSVGGAGSYEQYF. The CDR3 nucleotides are TGTGCCTGGAGTGTAGGGGGCGCGGGCTCCTACGAGCAGTACTTC.

This clone was recorded only once. V and J are TRBV27 and TRBJ1-2, with D tentatively TRBD1 (6 bases). The CDR3 runs 15 residues. V was clipped by 8 bases and J by 4 bases, with 20 bases between them. Per the germline V gene, CDR1 is MNHEY and CDR2 is SMNVEV (reference sequence). This CDR3 is CASARRDTVSYGYTF. CDR3 in DNA: TGTGCCAGCGCCCGCCGGGACACCGTTTCCTATGGCTACACCTTC.

V usage is TRBV15 and J usage is TRBJ2-7; the match to TRBD2 covers 10 bases. The germline V gene encodes CDR1 LNHNV and CDR2 YYDKDF (reference sequence). This CDR3 spans 15 amino acids. J was trimmed by 5 bases and V by 5 bases; bases with no gene match: 9. This CDR3 is CATSERLAGVNEQYF. In DNA, the CDR3 is TGTGCCACCAGCGAAAGGCTAGCGGGAGTAAACGAGCAGTACTTC. Filled out from reference TRBV15 and TRBJ2-7, the complete variable domain reads DAMVIQNPRYQVTQFGKPVTLSCSQTLNHNVMYWYQQKSSQAPKLLFHYYDKDFNNEADTPDNFQSRRPNTSFCFLDIRSPGLGDTAMYLCATSERLAGVNEQYFGPGTRLTVT.

The CDR3: CASRQYLHSNQPQHF. In nucleotides, the CDR3 is TGTGCCAGTAGACAGTATTTACATAGCAATCAGCCCCAGCATTTT. The V gene is TRBV19, the J gene TRBJ1-5; D gene unclear. Germline CDR1 LNHDA, CDR2 SQIVND (reference sequence). Trimming removed 6 bases from V and 0 bases from J, with 12 bases in between. The CDR3 runs 15 residues.

This chain uses TRBV7-3 with TRBJ2-3; 14 bases line up with TRBD2. J was trimmed by 1 base and V by 5 bases; bases with no gene match: 5. Germline CDR1 SGHTA, CDR2 FQGTGA. CDR3 length equals 17 residues. CDR3 coding DNA: TGTGCCAGCAGCCCCGGACTAGCGGGGGGTGGCACAGATACGCAGTATTTT. Protein product: CASSPGLAGGGTDTQYF. Supplemented by reference TRBV7-3 and TRBJ2-3, the full variable domain reads GAGVSQTPSNKVTEKGKYVELRCDPISGHTALYWYRQSLGQGPEFLIYFQGTGAADDSGLPNDRFFAVRPEGSVSTLKIQRTERGDSAVYLCASSPGLAGGGTDTQYFGPGTRLTVL.

For the CDR3, the DNA is TGTGCCACCAGTGGTGGCAGGGAGTCTTCGCCCCAGCATTTT. Translation gives CATSGGRESSPQHF. The chain combines TRBV24-1 with TRBJ1-5; weak D call: TRBD1 (5 bases). V was trimmed by 5 bases and J by 9 bases, leaving 16 bases between them. The CDR3 has 14 residues. Germline assignment: CDR1 KGHDR and CDR2 SFDVKD.

The CDR3 nucleotides read TGTGCCAGCAGTTTTAGAATAGCGGGAGTCTCTAACGAGCAGTACTTC. Translating gives CASSFRIAGVSNEQYF. The genes are TRBV28 and TRBJ2-7, with 9 bases matching TRBD2. Germline CDR1 reads MDHEN; CDR2 reads SYDVKM. The J segment lost 5 bases and the V segment lost 3 bases, leaving 11 bases of the junction unmatched. CDR3 length: 16 residues.

The gene calls are TRBV29-1 and TRBJ2-3, with TRBD2 matching 12 bases. The germline gives CDR1 SQVTM, CDR2 ANQGSEA. Germline trimming cut 4 bases from V and 7 bases from J; bases unmatched to any gene: 9. The CDR3 consists of 15 residues. The CDR3 DNA is TGCAGCGTTGGGGGCACTAGCGGGGGGCCTAATACGCAGTATTTT. Translated, it gives CSVGGTSGGPNTQYF.

This chain links TRBV4-2 with TRBJ1-1; D remains ambiguous. CDR3 length: 17 residues. The V end was cut by 1 base, the J end by 0 bases, with 15 bases between. Germline V CDR1 and CDR2: LGHNA, YNFKEQ. The CDR3 nucleotides read TGTGCCAGCAGCCAAGGTTCAGGACGGCTCATGAACACTGAAGCTTTCTTT. Its translation: CASSQGSGRLMNTEAFF.

The gene calls are TRBV7-3 and TRBJ2-2, with 9 bases fitting TRBD2. This CDR3 has 16 amino acids. Germline CDR1 SGHTA, CDR2 FQGTGA. The junction had 4 bases not matched to a gene; V was cut back by 4 bases and J by 1 base. Written as DNA, the CDR3 is TGTGCCAGCAGCTCCAGGACTAGCGAGAACACCGGGGAGCTGTTTTTT. As protein: CASSSRTSENTGELFF.

This rearrangement joins TRBV3-1 (or the pseudogene TRBV3-2) to TRBJ1-3, with D maybe TRBD1 (5 bases). CDR3 length: 15 amino acids. Trimming removed 0 bases at V and 8 bases at J, with 14 bases between. Germline lookup yields CDR1 LGHDT and CDR2 YNNKEL (reference sequence). The CDR3 DNA sequence: TGTGCCAGCAGCCAAGATCTAGGGGCCGGAGACACCATATATTTT. Protein product: CASSQDLGAGDTIYF.

The V and J genes are TRBV7-9 and TRBJ1-4, with 8 nucleotides matching TRBD1. Germline V gene sequence: CDR1 SEHNR, CDR2 FQNEAQ (reference sequence). The CDR3 runs to 14 residues. V shed 2 bases, J shed 7 bases, and the junction held 3 bases outside the gene matches. The CDR3 region is CASSLLGTGEKLFF. The DNA of the CDR3 is TGTGCCAGCAGCTTACTTGGGACAGGTGAAAAACTGTTTTTT.

This chain uses TRBV7-3 with TRBJ2-5; 8 nucleotides line up with TRBD2. This CDR3 has 16 residues. V trimming: 5 bases; J trimming: 5 bases; junction bases outside the gene matches: 13. The germline V gene encodes CDR1 SGHTA and CDR2 FQGTGA. As DNA, the CDR3 is TGTGCCAGCAGCACTGGGCGGGGCGGGAGGCTGGAGACCCAGTACTTC. Amino acid sequence: CASSTGRGGRLETQYF.

The chain couples TRBV20-1 to TRBJ1-3; D gene unclear. V shed 5 bases and J shed 7 bases, with 9 bases lying between them. The V gene's germline CDR1 is DFQATT and CDR2 SNEGSKA (reference sequence). This CDR3 spans 11 amino acids. The CDR3 DNA sequence: TGCAGTGCTGAGGAAGGCAACACCATATATTTT. Its translation is CSAEEGNTIYF.

V usage is TRBV5-1 and J usage is TRBJ1-1; possible D gene TRBD1, 5 bases. Between the trimmed V and J ends, which lost 0 bases and 2 bases, there was a span of 14 bases. Germline V gene data show CDR1 as SGHRS and CDR2 as YFSETQ. This CDR3 is 16 amino acids long. CDR3 residues: CASSLAGLQKNTEAFF. In DNA, the CDR3 is TGCGCCAGCAGCTTGGCGGGACTACAGAAAAACACTGAAGCTTTCTTT.

The rearrangement joins TRBV7-9 to TRBJ2-3; 8 bases match TRBD2. The CDR3 is made up of 15 amino acids. The ends lost 3 bases at V and 3 bases at J; junction bases unmatched: 5. Germline V lookup: CDR1 SEHNR, CDR2 FQNEAQ (reference sequence). The CDR3: CASSLGTRVTDTQYF. CDR3 DNA: TGTGCCAGCAGCTTGGGGACTAGAGTAACAGATACGCAGTATTTT.

The chain combines TRBV5-1 with TRBJ1-3, with a tentative D call TRBD1 (6 bases). The CDR3 length is 18 residues. Trimming took 4 bases from V and 0 from J, leaving 20 bases between them. In germline, CDR1 is SGHRS, CDR2 YFSETQ. The CDR3 is CASSRNTRQDLSGNTIYF. CDR3 bases: TGCGCCAGCAGCCGAAATACCCGACAGGACCTCTCTGGAAACACCATATATTTT.

The chain carries TRBV6-5 and TRBJ2-1; no reliable D call. The CDR3 runs 15 residues. Germline V gene data show CDR1 as MNHEY and CDR2 as SVGAGI. Trimming left V 5 bases short and J 6 bases short, with 17 bases between. The CDR3 region is CASSTPGPPGNEQFF. CDR3 DNA: TGTGCCAGCAGTACCCCGGGCCCCCCCGGCAATGAGCAGTTCTTC.

The chain joins TRBV3-1 (or the pseudogene TRBV3-2) to TRBJ1-2; D is unresolved. The CDR3 sequence is 15 residues long. V was clipped by 0 bases and J by 8 bases, with 16 bases between them. Germline V CDR1 and CDR2: LGHDT, YNNKEL (reference sequence). In DNA, the CDR3 is TGTGCCAGCAGCCAAGATCGAGTACCCGGTGGCGGCTACACCTTC. Translation gives CASSQDRVPGGGYTF.

The chain links TRBV28 to TRBJ2-7, with TRBD1 matching 8 bases. CDR3 length equals 15 residues. Trimming removed 3 bases from V and 3 bases from J; junction bases left unmatched: 7. Germline loops: CDR1 MDHEN, CDR2 SYDVKM. CDR3 sequence (DNA): TGTGCCAGCAGTTTCGGTGCAGGGGGCTTCTACGAGCAGTACTTC. This translates into CASSFGAGGFYEQYF.

The J gene is TRBJ2-1, the V gene TRBV11-3; tentatively, D is TRBD2 (6 bases). V was cut by 5 bases and J by 0 bases, with 20 bases left in between. CDR1 SGHNT and CDR2 YENEEA come from the germline V gene. The CDR3 is 18 residues long. The CDR3 DNA sequence: TGTGCCAGCAGCCACGTATTAGGAGGGCCTAGCTCCTACAATGAGCAGTTCTTC. This translates into CASSHVLGGPSSYNEQFF. The full variable domain, with the rest looked up from reference TRBV11-3 and TRBJ2-1, is EAGVVQSPRYKIIEKKQPVAFWCNPISGHNTLYWYLQNLGQGPELLIRYENEEAVDDSQLPKDRFSAERLKGVDSTLKIQPAELGDSAVYLCASSHVLGGPSSYNEQFFGPGTRLTVL.